This T cell receptor (beta chain) comes out of a study of blood T cell repertoires in COVID-19. Deletions cut 4 bases from V and 2 bases from J, with 12 bases between. Germline loops: CDR1 SGHRS, CDR2 YFSETQ. CDR3 size: 14 residues. This clone showed up just once. This table comes from immunoSEQ multiplex PCR, and its TCRdb copy is limited to in-frame clones, with some not included. The sample lists over 120,000 clones, roughly 79% occurring once. The rearrangement links TRBV5-1 to TRBJ2-5; TRBD2 might be the D (6 bases). The receptor was derived from a woman in her fifties or sixties with acute or convalescent COVID-19. The sample consisted of peripheral blood. CDR3 DNA sequence: TGCGCCAGCAGCATCGGGACTCTACAAGAGACCCAGTACTTC. It encodes CASSIGTLQETQYF.